This T cell receptor (beta chain) was profiled in a study of cytotoxic CD8 clonotypes in ibrutinib-treated CLL. Method: immunoSEQ multiplex PCR; TCRdb's copy keeps in-frame clones and lacks some. This sample carries 270,000 or so clones, approximately 76% of them seen once, and the ten largest clones take about 5.7%. This TCR derives from a human donor with chronic lymphocytic leukemia. The sequencing here drew on PBMCs, taken at disease progression, from a patient treated with ibrutinib.

The CDR3 sequence is CASSLESLQETQYF. The DNA of the CDR3 is TGTGCCAGCAGCTTAGAATCCCTCCAAGAGACCCAGTACTTC. The V and J genes are TRBV11-2 and TRBJ2-5, with D unclear. V was pared by 0 bases and J by 1 base, with 6 bases between. Germline V lookup: CDR1 SGHAT, CDR2 FQNNGV. This CDR3 is built from 14 residues. Combining the CDR3 with reference TRBV11-2 and TRBJ2-5 gives the whole variable domain EAGVAQSPRYKIIEKRQSVAFWCNPISGHATLYWYQQILGQGPKLLIQFQNNGVVDDSQLPKDRFSAERLKGVDSTLKIQPAKLEDSAVYLCASSLESLQETQYFGPGTRLLVL.